This record looks at one T cell receptor (beta chain) sequence and its context. Assay used: immunoSEQ multiplex PCR; TCRdb lists only in-frame clones, some missing. This sample has some 140,000 clones, with roughly 95% found just once. The sample comes from a study of T cell changes during pregnancy in multiple sclerosis. CDR3 length equals 17 residues. Trimming stripped 6 bases from V and 6 bases from J, with 26 bases between. The V gene's germline CDR1 is MNHEY and CDR2 SMNVEV (reference sequence). The chain is built from TRBV27 and TRBJ1-1; D is unresolved. Specimen: peripheral blood, collected after pregnancy. The sequence came from a female donor with multiple sclerosis, enrolled in a pregnancy study. The chain's CDR3 is CASSGSRVLDTIPEAFF. CDR3 nucleotides: TGTGCCAGCAGCGGGAGTAGGGTACTTGACACCATCCCTGAAGCTTTCTTT.